This TCR beta chain is drawn from a study of post-analysis software for immune sequencing data. General study results and limits: Strong co-clustering by F measure was seen for same-batch samples. A handful of TRBV segments were significantly more frequent in patients than in controls. TRBV5-6, TRBV5-1 and TRBV20-1 were among these segments.

Tagging with unique molecular identifiers was a feature of the TCR beta cDNA libraries. Input populations of 1 to 10 million T cells gave rise to 500,000 or so cDNA molecules. TCRdb analysed the PCR reads with MiXCR anew, one entry per CDR3 protein. The data show approximately 660,000 distinct CDR3 sequences, roughly three fifths seen once. V lost 4 bases to trimming and J lost 0 bases, with 6 bases between them. Germline values: CDR1 SQVTM, CDR2 ANQGSEA. This CDR3 has 13 amino acids. Note on this clonotype: Its antigen is unknown.

The material sequenced was blood. This chain links TRBV29-1 with TRBJ2-2; the D is unclear. The source of this sequence is a girl aged 2 to 10 with multiple sclerosis. The CDR3 reads CSVAEPNTGELFF. In DNA form, the CDR3 reads TGCAGCGTTGCGGAGCCGAACACCGGGGAGCTGTTTTTT.